This is a list of T cell receptor beta chains from one sample in a study of control samples from healthy donors and cancer patients. Sequencing used immunoSEQ multiplex PCR; TCRdb keeps in-frame clones, though not all of them. Here the sample spans 130,000 or so clones, over 85% being singletons. Sequencing input: blood. The origin of the receptors is a man aged 18 to 29 in good health. The CDR3 runs from the conserved cysteine through the conserved F or W. A D gene is named only where the DNA matches it firmly. For some rows the clone size is stated as once, few or many, or as a class when expanded; others skip it.

size: .
V: TRBV10-3
J: TRBJ2-2
D: .
DNA: TGTGCCACAGAGGGGGGACGTAAAACCGGGGAGCTGTTTTTT
CDR3: CATEGGRKTGELFF

size: .
V: TRBV18
J: TRBJ2-7
D: .
DNA: TGTGCCAGCTCACCACTGTCGGGGTACGAGCAGTACTTC
CDR3: CASSPLSGYEQYF

size: .
V: TRBV7-2
J: TRBJ1-6
D: TRBD1
DNA: TGTGCCAGCAGCTTAATTGCGGGACAGCCGCTTCGTTCACCCCTCCACTTT
CDR3: CASSLIAGQPLRSPLHF

size: .
V: TRBV30
J: TRBJ2-5
D: .
DNA: TGTGCCTGGAGTGGTCACCTCCTAGGGGAGACCCAGTACTTC
CDR3: CAWSGHLLGETQYF

size: .
V: TRBV7-6
J: TRBJ1-1
D: .
DNA: TGTGCCAGCAGCTCCGGACAGAACGTGAACACTGAAGCTTTCTTT
CDR3: CASSSGQNVNTEAFF

size: .
V: TRBV4-1
J: TRBJ1-5
D: TRBD1
DNA: TGCGCCAGCAGCCAAGATGGGACAGGGTGGACTCAGCCCCAGCATTTT
CDR3: CASSQDGTGWTQPQHF

size: .
V: TRBV12-5
J: TRBJ2-3
D: .
DNA: TGTGCTAGTGGTTTGTTCCTGACAGCTAGCACAGATACGCAGTATTTT
CDR3: CASGLFLTASTDTQYF

size: .
V: TRBV4-1
J: TRBJ2-6
D: .
DNA: TGCGCCAGCAGCCGCGGTGGATTTGCGGGGGCCAACGTCCTGACTTTC
CDR3: CASSRGGFAGANVLTF

size: once
V: TRBV5-1
J: TRBJ2-7
D: .
DNA: TGCGCCAGCAGCCCGCGGGATAGCTCCTACGAGCAGTACTTC
CDR3: CASSPRDSSYEQYF

size: .
V: TRBV4-1
J: TRBJ2-1
D: .
DNA: TGCGCCAGCAGGTTGTTTTTTCAGTCGGGGGAGCAGTTCTTC
CDR3: CASRLFFQSGEQFF

size: .
V: TRBV10-3
J: TRBJ2-6
D: .
DNA: TGTGCCATCAGTGGGCCTGGGTCTGGGGCCAACGTCCTGACTTTC
CDR3: CAISGPGSGANVLTF

size: .
V: TRBV7-2
J: TRBJ1-1
D: .
DNA: TGTGCCAGCAGAAGGGGGGGAGACACTGAAGCTTTCTTT
CDR3: CASRRGGDTEAFF

size: .
V: TRBV27
J: TRBJ1-2
D: .
DNA: TGTGCCAGCAGTTCCCAGGGCCCCACATATGGCTACACCTTC
CDR3: CASSSQGPTYGYTF

size: .
V: TRBV28
J: TRBJ1-1
D: .
DNA: TGTGCCAGCAGTTCAATTTGGAACACTGAAGCTTTCTTT
CDR3: CASSSIWNTEAFF

size: .
V: TRBV11-2
J: TRBJ2-3
D: .
DNA: TGTGCCAGCAGCCCCCCAACGGCCCGCACAGATACGCAGTATTTT
CDR3: CASSPPTARTDTQYF

size: .
V: TRBV18
J: TRBJ2-3
D: .
DNA: TGTGCCAGCTCACCACAGATTGGTAGGACAGATACGCAGTATTTT
CDR3: CASSPQIGRTDTQYF

size: few
V: TRBV10-3
J: TRBJ1-1
D: TRBD1
DNA: TGTGCCATCAGTGCCGTGGTCAGGGGGCTTTATACTGAAGCTTTCTTT
CDR3: CAISAVVRGLYTEAFF

size: .
V: TRBV6-4
J: TRBJ1-1
D: .
DNA: TGTGCCGGCAGTGCGGGACCTAAGAACACTGAAGCTTTCTTT
CDR3: CAGSAGPKNTEAFF

size: once
V: TRBV6-2/TRBV6-3
J: TRBJ2-7
D: TRBD2
DNA: TGTGCCAGCAGTTACTCGAGGACTAGCGGGGGGGCTAAACCCTACGAGCAGTACTTC
CDR3: CASSYSRTSGGAKPYEQYF

size: .
V: TRBV13
J: TRBJ2-1
D: TRBD2
DNA: TGTGCCAGCAGCCCGGGGGGACTGAGCTACAATGAGCAGTTCTTC
CDR3: CASSPGGLSYNEQFF

size: .
V: TRBV5-1
J: TRBJ2-7
D: TRBD2
DNA: TGCGCCAGCAGCCTGACCGGGACTAGACCCTACGAGCAGTACTTC
CDR3: CASSLTGTRPYEQYF

size: .
V: TRBV29-1
J: TRBJ1-3
D: .
DNA: TGCAGCGTTGAACCGGCAGCCACTGGTCGCACCATATATTTT
CDR3: CSVEPAATGRTIYF

size: once
V: TRBV3-1/TRBV3-2
J: TRBJ1-1
D: .
DNA: TGTGCCAGCAGCAATACAGCGCACACTGAAGCTTTCTTT
CDR3: CASSNTAHTEAFF

size: .
V: TRBV2
J: TRBJ1-2
D: .
DNA: TGTGCCAGCAGTGAATCGGCGTACTATGGCTACACCTTC
CDR3: CASSESAYYGYTF

size: .
V: TRBV7-2
J: TRBJ2-1
D: .
DNA: TGTGCCAGCAGCTTAGCTTCCAATGAGCAGTTCTTC
CDR3: CASSLASNEQFF

size: .
V: TRBV5-6
J: TRBJ2-3
D: .
DNA: TGTGCCAGCAGCTTACGGGGGCGTAGCACAGATACGCAGTATTTT
CDR3: CASSLRGRSTDTQYF

size: .
V: TRBV2
J: TRBJ2-7
D: TRBD1
DNA: TGTGCCAGCAGTGACCGGGACAGGGCCCCCTACGAGCAGTACTTC
CDR3: CASSDRDRAPYEQYF

size: few
V: TRBV21-1
J: TRBJ1-1
D: .
DNA: TGTGCCAGCGGTTTTCGGACGAACACTGAAGCTTTCTTT
CDR3: CASGFRTNTEAFF

size: .
V: TRBV19
J: TRBJ1-3
D: .
DNA: TGTGCCAGTAGTCACACTCCTGTCCGCTCTGGAAACACCATATATTTT
CDR3: CASSHTPVRSGNTIYF

size: .
V: TRBV2
J: TRBJ1-1
D: .
DNA: TGTGCCAGCAGTGCGTTCAAGGGAGTCCTGAAAGCTTTCTTT
CDR3: CASSAFKGVLKAFF

size: .
V: TRBV29-1
J: TRBJ1-5
D: TRBD1
DNA: TGCAGCGCCCGGACAGGGGGGTTTGATCAGCCCCAGCATTTT
CDR3: CSARTGGFDQPQHF

size: .
V: TRBV6-4
J: TRBJ1-1
D: .
DNA: TGTGCCAGCCTAAAGCAGGTAGGAGGGAACACTGAAGCTTTCTTT
CDR3: CASLKQVGGNTEAFF

size: .
V: TRBV27
J: TRBJ1-6
D: .
DNA: TGTGCCAGCAGTTCGGACAGCTCTGGGCACTATAATTCACCCCTCCACTTT
CDR3: CASSSDSSGHYNSPLHF

size: .
V: TRBV11-2
J: TRBJ2-6
D: .
DNA: TGTGCCAGCAGCTTAGTCAGGGTTGGGGCCAACGTCCTGACTTTC
CDR3: CASSLVRVGANVLTF

size: .
V: TRBV11-3
J: TRBJ2-2
D: TRBD2
DNA: TGTGCCAGCAGCCAAGACTTACTAGCGGGGGGGAACACCGGGGAGCTGTTTTTT
CDR3: CASSQDLLAGGNTGELFF

size: .
V: TRBV9
J: TRBJ2-6
D: .
DNA: TGTGCCAGCAGCGTAGATGGAGGGGGCCATGGGGCCAACGTCCTGACTTTC
CDR3: CASSVDGGGHGANVLTF

size: .
V: TRBV18
J: TRBJ2-1
D: TRBD2
DNA: TGTGCCAGCTCACCCGGGACTAGCGGGTCAATTTCCTACAATGAGCAGTTCTTC
CDR3: CASSPGTSGSISYNEQFF

size: .
V: TRBV2
J: TRBJ1-1
D: TRBD1
DNA: TGTGCCAGCAGGGGGGGACAGCCGAACACTGAAGCTTTCTTT
CDR3: CASRGGQPNTEAFF

size: .
V: TRBV3-1/TRBV3-2
J: TRBJ2-3
D: .
DNA: TGTGCCAGCAGCAACCGAGGGGGAGGGGATACGCAGTATTTT
CDR3: CASSNRGGGDTQYF

size: .
V: TRBV30
J: TRBJ1-4
D: .
DNA: TGTGCCTGGAGTGTACGAGGTAGTAATGAAAAACTGTTTTTT
CDR3: CAWSVRGSNEKLFF

size: .
V: TRBV7-2
J: TRBJ1-4
D: .
DNA: TGTGCCAGCAGTTCAACGTGGGGTTCGGGCCTTAGAGAAAAACTGTTTTTT
CDR3: CASSSTWGSGLREKLFF

size: .
V: TRBV12-1
J: TRBJ1-2
D: .
DNA: TGTGCCAGCAGCTCGGGCGACAGGGCGAACTATGGCTACACCTTC
CDR3: CASSSGDRANYGYTF

size: few
V: TRBV6-1
J: TRBJ1-5
D: TRBD1
DNA: TGTGCCAGCAGTGAAGCTGGCAGGGGGGTTACCTTACGCAATCAGCCCCAGCATTTT
CDR3: CASSEAGRGVTLRNQPQHF

size: .
V: TRBV6-2/TRBV6-3
J: TRBJ2-1
D: TRBD2
DNA: TGTGCCAGCAGTTACCACGGGGGGGCCCCAAATGAGCAGTTCTTC
CDR3: CASSYHGGAPNEQFF

size: .
V: TRBV10-3
J: TRBJ2-5
D: TRBD2
DNA: TGTGCCATCAGTGAGAGCGGGGAACAAGAGACCCAGTACTTC
CDR3: CAISESGEQETQYF

size: .
V: TRBV6-5
J: TRBJ2-7
D: TRBD1
DNA: TGTGCCAGCAGTTTCAGGGGGCGCTCCTACGAGCAGTACTTC
CDR3: CASSFRGRSYEQYF

size: few
V: TRBV5-1
J: TRBJ2-3
D: .
DNA: TGCGCCAGCAGCTTGCCAGGCACAGATACGCAGTATTTT
CDR3: CASSLPGTDTQYF

size: .
V: TRBV6-1
J: TRBJ1-2
D: .
DNA: TGTGCCAGCAGTGAACCCAGGCAGGGGAATGGCTACACCTTC
CDR3: CASSEPRQGNGYTF

size: .
V: TRBV4-2
J: TRBJ1-5
D: .
DNA: TGTGCCAGCAGCCAAGAAGATTATAGCAATCAGCCCCAGCATTTT
CDR3: CASSQEDYSNQPQHF

size: .
V: TRBV15
J: TRBJ1-5
D: .
DNA: TGTGCCACCAGCAGAGATCGTGGTAGCAATCAGCCCCAGCATTTT
CDR3: CATSRDRGSNQPQHF